The text below deals with one TCR beta chain. The CDR3 covers 14 residues. Unmatched junction bases numbered 7, after V lost 8 bases and J lost 3 bases. The germline CDR1 and CDR2 sequences are MNHEY and SVGAGI. This specimen belongs to a study of blood T cell repertoires in COVID-19. In the study overall: The United States, Italy and Spain supplied acute and convalescent COVID-19 samples.

In the original processing: Estimation of nucleated cell counts relied on the amplification of reference gene primers. Here immunoSEQ multiplex PCR was the method, and the copy in TCRdb shows in-frame clones only, minus some. V, J and clone size reflect that table, while D and trimming were determined from the DNA. The sample holds about 120,000 clones, 65% to 90% seen once. The chain employs TRBV6-5 and TRBJ1-3; 7 bases are a match to TRBD1. The sequencing input was peripheral blood. The clonotype originates from a woman of 80 years or more with acute or convalescent COVID-19. Here the CDR3 DNA reads TGTGCCAGCGTTCCAGGGGGAAGTGGAAACACCATATATTTT. It is translated as CASVPGGSGNTIYF.